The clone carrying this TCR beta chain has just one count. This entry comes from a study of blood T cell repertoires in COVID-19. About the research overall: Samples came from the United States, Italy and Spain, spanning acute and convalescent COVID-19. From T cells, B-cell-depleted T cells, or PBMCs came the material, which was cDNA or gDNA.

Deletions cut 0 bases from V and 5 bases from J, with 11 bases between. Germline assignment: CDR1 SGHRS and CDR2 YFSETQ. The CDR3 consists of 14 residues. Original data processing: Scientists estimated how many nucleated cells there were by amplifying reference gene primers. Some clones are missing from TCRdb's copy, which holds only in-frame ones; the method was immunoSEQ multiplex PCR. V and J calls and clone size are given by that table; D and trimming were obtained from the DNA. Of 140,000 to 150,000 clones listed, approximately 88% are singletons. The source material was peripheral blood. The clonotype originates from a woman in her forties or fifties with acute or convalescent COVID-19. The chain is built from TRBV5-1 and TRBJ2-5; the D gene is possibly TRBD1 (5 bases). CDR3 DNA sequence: TGCGCCAGCAGCTTGGCAGGACATGGGGAGACCCAGTACTTC. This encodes CASSLAGHGETQYF. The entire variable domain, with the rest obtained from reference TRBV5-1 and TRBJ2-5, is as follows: KAGVTQTPRYLIKTRGQQVTLSCSPISGHRSVSWYQQTPGQGLQFLFEYFSETQRNKGNFPGRFSGRQFSNSRSEMNVSTLELGDSALYLCASSLAGHGETQYFGPGTRLLVL.